These T cell receptor beta chains were read from a single sample in a study of cytomegalovirus exposure and HLA in healthy donors. Clones were read by immunoSEQ multiplex PCR, and TCRdb kept only the in-frame ones, dropping some. The table has approximately 100,000 clones, 75% to 90% seen once. Sequences were obtained from PBMCs. The receptors derive from a man aged 40-50 years in good health and CMV-seropositive. Each CDR3 is given with its conserved first and last residue. Fields, in order: V gene, J gene, D gene, clone size, CDR3 protein, CDR3 DNA. A D gene is named only where the DNA matches it firmly. Not every row has a clone size; where given, it reads once, few, many or a size class.

V: TRBV7-9; J: TRBJ2-5; D: TRBD2; size: .; CDR3: CASSLAGGEWETQYF; DNA: TGTGCCAGCAGCTTAGCTGGGGGGGAATGGGAGACCCAGTACTTC
V: TRBV6-6; J: TRBJ2-3; D: .; size: .; CDR3: CASSSTDTQYF; DNA: TGTGCCAGTAGCAGCACAGATACGCAGTATTTT
V: TRBV7-9; J: TRBJ2-1; D: TRBD2; size: .; CDR3: CASSLAGLAGGPYNEQFF; DNA: TGTGCCAGCAGCTTAGCGGGACTAGCGGGAGGCCCCTACAATGAGCAGTTCTTC
V: TRBV7-3; J: TRBJ2-1; D: TRBD2; size: .; CDR3: CASSLSGVTYNEQFF; DNA: TGTGCCAGCAGCCTAAGCGGGGTTACCTACAATGAGCAGTTCTTC
V: TRBV9; J: TRBJ1-2; D: .; size: .; CDR3: CASSVGGAQGYYGYTF; DNA: TGTGCCAGCAGCGTAGGAGGTGCCCAGGGGTACTATGGCTACACCTTC
V: TRBV15; J: TRBJ2-7; D: .; size: .; CDR3: CATSRAYEERASYEQYF; DNA: TGTGCCACCAGCAGAGCCTATGAGGAGCGAGCCTCCTACGAGCAGTACTTC
V: TRBV9; J: TRBJ2-7; D: .; size: .; CDR3: CASSPSPTDEQYF; DNA: TGTGCCAGCAGCCCCTCACCCACAGACGAGCAGTACTTC
V: TRBV5-6; J: TRBJ2-1; D: .; size: .; CDR3: CASSLDRYNEQFF; DNA: TGTGCCAGCAGCTTAGACAGATACAATGAGCAGTTCTTC
V: TRBV19; J: TRBJ2-7; D: TRBD2; size: .; CDR3: CASSIFAGGTYEQYF; DNA: TGTGCCAGTAGTATTTTCGCGGGAGGGACCTACGAGCAGTACTTC
V: TRBV19; J: TRBJ2-7; D: TRBD2; size: .; CDR3: CASSTRLAGVGEQYF; DNA: TGTGCCAGTAGTACCCGACTAGCGGGAGTCGGTGAGCAGTACTTC
V: TRBV27; J: TRBJ1-6; D: .; size: .; CDR3: CASRPGLQSSYNSPLHF; DNA: TGTGCCAGCCGGCCGGGACTCCAAAGCTCCTATAATTCACCCCTCCACTTT
V: TRBV6-1; J: TRBJ1-6; D: TRBD1; size: few; CDR3: CASILRDSGGSPLHF; DNA: TGTGCCAGCATACTCCGGGACAGCGGGGGTTCACCCCTCCACTTT
V: TRBV6-5; J: TRBJ1-5; D: .; size: .; CDR3: CASAKAGAMEPQHF; DNA: TGTGCCAGCGCAAAGGCAGGGGCGATGGAGCCCCAGCATTTT
V: TRBV7-8; J: TRBJ1-2; D: TRBD1; size: .; CDR3: CASSWTGEDGYTF; DNA: TGTGCCAGCAGTTGGACAGGGGAAGATGGCTACACCTTC
V: TRBV19; J: TRBJ2-5; D: .; size: .; CDR3: CASSNHGAGRETQYF; DNA: TGTGCCAGTAGTAACCACGGAGCGGGTCGAGAGACCCAGTACTTC
V: TRBV5-3; J: TRBJ2-2; D: .; size: .; CDR3: CARSVRTGGENTGELFF; DNA: TGTGCCAGAAGCGTCCGCACAGGGGGGGAGAACACCGGGGAGCTGTTTTTT
V: TRBV9; J: TRBJ2-5; D: TRBD1; size: .; CDR3: CASSATGGSETQYF; DNA: TGTGCCAGCAGCGCAACAGGGGGCTCGGAGACCCAGTACTTC
V: TRBV5-1; J: TRBJ2-3; D: TRBD2; size: .; CDR3: CASTAGGRAGTDTQYF; DNA: TGCGCCAGCACCGCCGGCGGGAGGGCCGGGACAGATACGCAGTATTTT
V: TRBV4-2; J: TRBJ1-2; D: TRBD1; size: .; CDR3: CASSQDDTGTGSNYGYTF; DNA: TGTGCCAGCAGCCAAGACGATACCGGGACAGGGAGTAACTATGGCTACACCTTC
V: TRBV5-1; J: TRBJ2-3; D: .; size: once; CDR3: CASSLGRSPGLTDTQYF; DNA: TGCGCCAGCAGCCTCGGTAGGAGCCCTGGACTCACAGATACGCAGTATTTT
V: TRBV19; J: TRBJ2-2; D: TRBD2; size: .; CDR3: CAGSSGSPTGELFF; DNA: TGTGCCGGCTCTAGCGGGAGCCCCACCGGGGAGCTGTTTTTT
V: TRBV4-1; J: TRBJ2-7; D: .; size: .; CDR3: CASSQDAGLEQYF; DNA: TGCGCCAGCAGCCAAGATGCGGGTCTGGAGCAGTACTTC
V: TRBV7-2; J: TRBJ2-2; D: TRBD2; size: .; CDR3: CASSLGLAENTGELFF; DNA: TGTGCCAGCAGCTTAGGACTAGCGGAAAACACCGGGGAGCTGTTTTTT
V: TRBV2; J: TRBJ1-6; D: TRBD1; size: .; CDR3: CASSPEGQINSPLHF; DNA: TGTGCCAGCAGTCCCGAGGGACAGATTAATTCACCCCTCCACTTT
V: TRBV13; J: TRBJ1-1; D: .; size: .; CDR3: CASSLDRNTEAFF; DNA: TGTGCCAGCAGCTTAGACAGAAACACTGAAGCTTTCTTT
V: TRBV7-8; J: TRBJ1-2; D: .; size: .; CDR3: CASSVGVTGYNYGYTF; DNA: TGTGCCAGCAGCGTAGGTGTTACGGGGTATAACTATGGCTACACCTTC
V: TRBV6-6; J: TRBJ2-5; D: .; size: .; CDR3: CASSSKARQETQYF; DNA: TGTGCCAGCAGTTCTAAGGCTAGACAAGAGACCCAGTACTTC
V: TRBV19; J: TRBJ2-3; D: TRBD1; size: few; CDR3: CASTDRVRADTQYF; DNA: TGTGCCAGCACGGACAGGGTAAGGGCAGATACGCAGTATTTT
V: TRBV19; J: TRBJ2-1; D: .; size: .; CDR3: CASSISQQLAGYNEQFF; DNA: TGTGCCAGTAGTATATCCCAACAACTAGCAGGATACAATGAGCAGTTCTTC
V: TRBV2; J: TRBJ2-5; D: .; size: few; CDR3: CASYEGGETQYF; DNA: TGTGCCAGCTACGAGGGGGGGGAGACCCAGTACTTC
V: TRBV7-6; J: TRBJ1-4; D: .; size: .; CDR3: CASSLRGANEKLFF; DNA: TGTGCCAGCAGTCTCCGGGGGGCTAATGAAAAACTGTTTTTT
V: TRBV5-4; J: TRBJ2-3; D: TRBD2; size: .; CDR3: CASSPTSATDTQYF; DNA: TGTGCCAGCAGCCCCACTAGCGCTACAGATACGCAGTATTTT
V: TRBV5-6; J: TRBJ2-3; D: .; size: .; CDR3: CASSLAGPGVSGLGDTQYF; DNA: TGTGCCAGCAGCTTGGCCGGCCCGGGGGTAAGCGGGCTGGGAGATACGCAGTATTTT
V: TRBV25-1; J: TRBJ1-4; D: TRBD1; size: .; CDR3: CASSDDRGWEKLFF; DNA: TGTGCCAGCAGTGACGACAGGGGATGGGAAAAACTGTTTTTT
V: TRBV6-5; J: TRBJ2-6; D: .; size: once; CDR3: CASSYRGLRGANVLTF; DNA: TGTGCCAGCAGTTACCGCGGTTTACGTGGGGCCAACGTCCTGACTTTC
V: TRBV6-1; J: TRBJ2-3; D: TRBD2; size: once; CDR3: CASIAVSGAADTQYF; DNA: TGTGCCAGCATAGCGGTTAGCGGGGCGGCAGATACGCAGTATTTT
V: TRBV19; J: TRBJ1-4; D: TRBD1; size: .; CDR3: CASSPRRRDRPEKLFF; DNA: TGTGCCAGTAGTCCCCGGCGAAGGGACAGGCCTGAAAAACTGTTTTTT
V: TRBV10-3; J: TRBJ2-1; D: TRBD1; size: .; CDR3: CAISVWGQDDNEQFF; DNA: TGTGCCATCAGTGTTTGGGGACAGGATGACAATGAGCAGTTCTTC
V: TRBV5-1; J: TRBJ2-7; D: TRBD1; size: .; CDR3: CASGPGTGKNGSYF; DNA: TGCGCCAGCGGCCCAGGGACAGGTAAGAACGGGTCGTACTTC
V: TRBV5-1; J: TRBJ2-3; D: TRBD2; size: few; CDR3: CASSLVQRGGTDTQYF; DNA: TGCGCCAGCAGCTTGGTACAGCGGGGGGGGACAGATACGCAGTATTTT
V: TRBV21-1; J: TRBJ2-7; D: .; size: .; CDR3: CASSKPPLAVCYEQYF; DNA: TGTGCCAGCAGCAAACCCCCACTAGCGGTTTGCTACGAGCAGTACTTC
V: TRBV2; J: TRBJ2-1; D: TRBD2; size: .; CDR3: CASIPSGYNEQFF; DNA: TGTGCCAGCATCCCTAGCGGGTACAATGAGCAGTTCTTC
V: TRBV2; J: TRBJ2-2; D: .; size: .; CDR3: CASGGTANTGELFF; DNA: TGTGCCAGCGGGGGGACAGCGAACACCGGGGAGCTGTTTTTT
V: TRBV9; J: TRBJ1-2; D: TRBD1; size: .; CDR3: CASSDGQANGYTF; DNA: TGTGCCAGCAGCGATGGACAGGCCAATGGCTACACCTTC
V: TRBV4-1; J: TRBJ1-5; D: .; size: .; CDR3: CASSQVQTRNQPQHF; DNA: TGCGCCAGCAGCCAAGTCCAGACCAGGAATCAGCCCCAGCATTTT
V: TRBV18; J: TRBJ2-2; D: .; size: .; CDR3: CASSPRAQGPTGELFF; DNA: TGTGCCAGCTCACCACGAGCACAGGGACCCACCGGGGAGCTGTTTTTT
V: TRBV5-5; J: TRBJ2-1; D: TRBD2; size: .; CDR3: CASSLGVASGLFNEQFF; DNA: TGTGCCAGCAGCTTGGGGGTGGCTAGCGGGCTCTTTAATGAGCAGTTCTTC
V: TRBV7-3; J: TRBJ2-3; D: TRBD2; size: .; CDR3: CASSFTLSGGTDTQYF; DNA: TGTGCCAGCAGCTTCACCCTTAGCGGGGGCACAGATACGCAGTATTTT
V: TRBV29-1; J: TRBJ2-7; D: TRBD1; size: once; CDR3: CSARDRTSYEQYF; DNA: TGCAGCGCCCGGGACAGGACTTCCTACGAGCAGTACTTC
V: TRBV7-2; J: TRBJ2-7; D: TRBD2; size: .; CDR3: CASSPLTSSGYEQYF; DNA: TGTGCCAGCAGCCCGCTGACTAGCTCCGGCTACGAGCAGTACTTC
V: TRBV5-1; J: TRBJ2-7; D: .; size: few; CDR3: CASSPNTGLDEQYF; DNA: TGCGCCAGCAGCCCTAATACAGGGCTCGACGAGCAGTACTTC
V: TRBV6-1; J: TRBJ1-1; D: .; size: .; CDR3: CASRRWGAEAFF; DNA: TGTGCCAGTCGAAGGTGGGGCGCTGAAGCTTTCTTT
V: TRBV11-3; J: TRBJ2-1; D: TRBD2; size: .; CDR3: CASSLGLAGGYNEQFF; DNA: TGTGCCAGCAGCTTGGGACTAGCGGGGGGTTACAATGAGCAGTTCTTC
V: TRBV28; J: TRBJ2-7; D: TRBD2; size: .; CDR3: CASLAGGVYEQYF; DNA: TGTGCCAGCCTAGCGGGAGGTGTTTACGAGCAGTACTTC
V: TRBV5-5; J: TRBJ1-1; D: .; size: .; CDR3: CASSGGGARNTEAFF; DNA: TGTGCCAGCAGCGGAGGGGGGGCGCGGAACACTGAAGCTTTCTTT
V: TRBV18; J: TRBJ2-1; D: .; size: once; CDR3: CASSPPRSGAYNEQFF; DNA: TGTGCCAGCTCACCACCTCGGAGCGGCGCCTACAATGAGCAGTTCTTC
V: TRBV11-2; J: TRBJ2-7; D: .; size: few; CDR3: CASSRYEQYF; DNA: TGTGCCAGCAGTCGTTACGAGCAGTACTTC
V: TRBV4-1; J: TRBJ2-1; D: .; size: .; CDR3: CASSQEGRTTYNEQFF; DNA: TGCGCCAGCAGCCAAGAAGGCCGCACTACCTACAATGAGCAGTTCTTC
V: TRBV4-2; J: TRBJ2-4; D: .; size: .; CDR3: CASSREGDKNIQYF; DNA: TGTGCCAGCAGCCGCGAGGGGGACAAAAACATTCAGTACTTC